This entry lists 18 T cell receptor beta chains sequenced from one sample in a study of blood T cell repertoires in COVID-19. Method: immunoSEQ multiplex PCR; TCRdb's copy keeps in-frame clones and lacks some. The data hold more than 200,000 clones, with more than 85% observed a single time. The sequenced sample consisted of PBMCs or T cells enriched from blood (not recorded which). These receptors came from a woman aged 50 to 60 who had recovered from COVID-19.

CDR3 loop: CASRGTGSPRDGYTF. The CDR3 bases are TGTGCCAGCAGGGGGACAGGCTCGCCGAGGGATGGCTACACCTTC. The rearrangement joins TRBV14 to TRBJ1-2; 8 bases align to TRBD1. This CDR3 is built from 15 residues. V lost 6 bases and J lost 6; bases outside the gene matches: 12. Germline values: CDR1 SGHDN, CDR2 FVKESK.

The chain combines TRBV5-1 with TRBJ2-5; the match to TRBD2 covers 8 bases. With V trimmed by 0 bases and J by 2 bases, 3 bases remained unmatched. Germline-derived CDR1 and CDR2 are SGHRS and YFSETQ. The CDR3 runs 15 residues. Written as DNA, the CDR3 is TGCGCCAGCAGCTTGGCTAGCGGGCCGCAAGAGACCCAGTACTTC. This gives the protein CASSLASGPQETQYF.

This sequence joins TRBV6-2 or TRBV6-3 and TRBJ2-2; 7 bases fit TRBD1. The CDR3 contains 15 residues. Germline V gives CDR1 MNHEY, CDR2 SVGEGT. Trimming removed 2 bases from V and 0 bases from J; junction bases left unmatched: 0. The CDR3 region has the DNA TGTGCCAGCAGTTACCAGGGGGCGAACACCGGGGAGCTGTTTTTT. This encodes CASSYQGANTGELFF.

The V and J genes are TRBV14 and TRBJ2-1; TRBD2 matches at 10 bases. The CDR3 has 15 amino acids. V was clipped by 1 base and J by 10 bases; unmatched bases: 7. Germline V gene sequence: CDR1 SGHDN, CDR2 FVKESK. Here the CDR3 DNA reads TGTGCCAGCAGCCAAGGGTATCTAGCGGGAGTCGAGCAGTTCTTC. Translating gives CASSQGYLAGVEQFF. Supplemented by reference TRBV14 and TRBJ2-1, the full variable domain reads EAGVTQFPSHSVIEKGQTVTLRCDPISGHDNLYWYRRVMGKEIKFLLHFVKESKQDESGMPNNRFLAERTGGTYSTLKVQPAELEDSGVYFCASSQGYLAGVEQFFGPGTRLTVL.

This chain connects TRBV4-1 to TRBJ1-3; 7 bases map to TRBD1. The V gene end was trimmed by 6 bases and the J gene end by 4 bases; junction bases not matched to a gene: 3. Germline CDR1 is MGHRA and CDR2 is YSYEKL. The CDR3 is made up of 13 amino acids. CDR3 amino acids: CASRDRVGNTIYF. The CDR3 DNA is TGCGCCAGCAGAGACAGGGTCGGAAACACCATATATTTT.

With regard to this clone: This sample also contains other DNA sequences that code for the same CDR3. The chain is built from TRBV28 and TRBJ1-3; D is perhaps TRBD1 (6 bases). Germline V lookup: CDR1 MDHEN, CDR2 SYDVKM. Trimming removed 5 bases from V and 3 bases from J, with 11 bases in between. CDR3 size: 14 residues. CDR3 DNA: TGTGCCAGCAGTCCCCCAGGGGTTGGAAACACCATATATTTT. Amino acid sequence: CASSPPGVGNTIYF.

This clone was recorded once. The genes are TRBV9 and TRBJ2-1, with 7 positions matching TRBD2. The CDR3 is 15 amino acids. The J segment lost 10 bases and the V segment lost 0 bases, leaving 10 bases of the junction unmatched. Germline lookup yields CDR1 SGDLS and CDR2 YYNGEE. The CDR3 here is CASSVGTSDLSEQFF. The CDR3 nucleotides are TGTGCCAGCAGCGTAGGCACTAGCGATTTGAGCGAGCAGTTCTTC.

The gene calls are TRBV9 and TRBJ1-3, with D unclear. The germline V and J ends were trimmed by 3 bases and 4 bases, with 11 bases remaining between them. The CDR3 has 14 amino acids. CDR1 is SGDLS, CDR2 YYNGEE, per germline. This chain's CDR3 is CASSGGGTGNTIYF. CDR3 bases: TGTGCCAGCAGCGGAGGAGGTACCGGAAACACCATATATTTT.

The chain carries TRBV28 and TRBJ2-7; perhaps TRBD1 as D (5 bases). Deletions cut 2 bases from V and 6 bases from J, with 14 bases between. The CDR3 contains 14 residues. Germline V lookup: CDR1 MDHEN, CDR2 SYDVKM. DNA for the CDR3: TGTGCCAGCAGTTTAATTCCAGGGAAGGGCGAGCAGTACTTC. Translating gives CASSLIPGKGEQYF.

The chain has TRBV4-3 and TRBJ1-4; 7 nucleotides match TRBD1. CDR1 is LGHNA, CDR2 YSLEER, per germline. The CDR3 runs 13 residues. V shed 0 bases and J 11 bases; nucleotides not matched to a gene: 3. The CDR3 DNA sequence: TGCGCCAGCAGCCAAGATAGGGGGCAGAAACTGTTTTTT. The encoded protein is CASSQDRGQKLFF.

The chain employs TRBV19 and TRBJ1-5, with 7 bases lining up with TRBD1. V lost 5 bases, J lost 8 bases, and 9 bases stayed unmatched. The CDR3 is 14 residues long. Germline V lookup: CDR1 LNHDA, CDR2 SQIVND (reference sequence). The CDR3 coding sequence is TGTGCCAGTAGTGGGAAAGGGGGCCTGGAGCCCCAGCATTTT. Protein: CASSGKGGLEPQHF.

V and J are TRBV7-2 and TRBJ2-3; TRBD2 matches 11 bases. Germline V gene data show CDR1 as SGHTA and CDR2 as FQGNSA. The V and J ends lost 5 bases and 5 bases, in that order; junction bases with no gene match: 3. The CDR3 sequence is 14 residues long. The chain's CDR3 is CASSQGLAGDTQYF. In nucleotides, the CDR3 is TGTGCCAGCAGCCAAGGACTAGCGGGAGATACGCAGTATTTT.

This clone has more than one count but fewer than ten. The J gene is TRBJ2-2, the V gene TRBV3-1 (or the pseudogene TRBV3-2); D not certain. Germline lookup yields CDR1 LGHDT and CDR2 YNNKEL (reference sequence). The CDR3 extends over 14 amino acids. Trimming left V 3 bases short and J 5 bases short, with 10 bases between. The CDR3 reads CASSQPTRTGELFF. Here the CDR3 DNA reads TGTGCCAGCAGCCAGCCTACCCGTACCGGGGAGCTGTTTTTT.

V is TRBV6-2 or TRBV6-3 and J is TRBJ1-3, with unresolved D. Trimming cost V 2 bases and J 9 bases, with 23 bases left between them. The germline V gene has CDR1 MNHEY and CDR2 SVGEGT. The CDR3 loop spans 17 amino acids. The chain's CDR3 is CASSYLRRTPPWGTIYF. The CDR3 coding sequence is TGTGCCAGCAGTTACCTACGCCGGACTCCTCCGTGGGGCACCATATATTTT.

The chain links TRBV6-2 or TRBV6-3 to TRBJ2-1; maybe TRBD2 (6 bases). The CDR3 has 17 amino acids. The V end lost 2 bases, the J end lost 8 bases, and 22 bases lay between the germline ends. The germline CDR1 and CDR2 sequences are MNHEY and SVGEGT. CDR3 amino acids: CASSYVPWAGGKYEQFF. The CDR3 DNA is TGTGCCAGCAGTTACGTCCCTTGGGCGGGCGGGAAGTATGAGCAGTTCTTC.

The chain has TRBV6-5 and TRBJ2-1, with 9 bases that match TRBD1. CDR1 is MNHEY and CDR2 is SVGAGI in the germline V gene. The CDR3 sequence is 15 residues long. V shed 5 bases, J shed 6 bases, and the junction held 8 bases outside the gene matches. The CDR3 here is CASSTGTGWVNEQFF. Here the CDR3 DNA reads TGTGCCAGCAGTACCGGGACAGGGTGGGTCAATGAGCAGTTCTTC.

A remark on this clone: This sample also contains other DNA sequences that code for the same CDR3. This rearrangement joins TRBV6-5 to TRBJ1-1, with D perhaps TRBD1 (5 bases). There are 13 residues in the CDR3. Trimming took off 2 bases at V and 5 bases at J, with 9 bases between the two ends. CDR1 MNHEY and CDR2 SVGAGI come from the germline V gene. CDR3 in DNA: TGTGCCAGCAGTTACGGGGCTCGTACTGAAGCTTTCTTT. It is translated as CASSYGARTEAFF.

The CDR3 sequence is CASASMNYGYTF. In nucleotides, the CDR3 is TGTGCCAGCGCGAGTATGAACTATGGCTACACCTTC. The chain couples TRBV28 to TRBJ1-2; no clear D. Trimming took off 8 bases at V and 2 bases at J, with 9 bases between the two ends. Germline V gives CDR1 MDHEN, CDR2 SYDVKM. The length of the CDR3 is 12 residues.